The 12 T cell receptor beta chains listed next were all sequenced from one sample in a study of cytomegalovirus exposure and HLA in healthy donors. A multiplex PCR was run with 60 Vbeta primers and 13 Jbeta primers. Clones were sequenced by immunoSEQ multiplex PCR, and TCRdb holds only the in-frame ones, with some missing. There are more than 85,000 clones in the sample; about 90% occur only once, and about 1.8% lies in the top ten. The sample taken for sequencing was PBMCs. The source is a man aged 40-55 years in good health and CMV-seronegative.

DNA of the CDR3: TGTGCCATCAGTGAGAGTTCCGGGAGATACGAGCAGTACTTC. Translating gives CAISESSGRYEQYF. The chain recombines TRBV10-3 with TRBJ2-7, with TRBD2 as a possible D gene (6 bases). Germline V lookup: CDR1 ENHRY, CDR2 SYGVKD. The CDR3 covers 14 residues. Trimming pared 2 bases from V and 4 bases from J, leaving 12 bases between.

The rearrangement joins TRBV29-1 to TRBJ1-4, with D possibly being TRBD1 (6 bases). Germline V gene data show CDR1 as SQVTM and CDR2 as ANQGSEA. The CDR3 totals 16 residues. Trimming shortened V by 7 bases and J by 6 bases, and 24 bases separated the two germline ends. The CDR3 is CSASGGQVGGDEKLFF. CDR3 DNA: TGCAGCGCCTCCGGGGGGCAGGTTGGGGGAGATGAAAAACTGTTTTTT.

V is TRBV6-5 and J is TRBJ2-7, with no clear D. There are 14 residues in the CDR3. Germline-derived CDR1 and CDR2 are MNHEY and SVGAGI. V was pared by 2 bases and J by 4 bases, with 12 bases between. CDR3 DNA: TGTGCCAGCAGTTACCAACGCGGAGTGTACGAGCAGTACTTC. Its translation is CASSYQRGVYEQYF.

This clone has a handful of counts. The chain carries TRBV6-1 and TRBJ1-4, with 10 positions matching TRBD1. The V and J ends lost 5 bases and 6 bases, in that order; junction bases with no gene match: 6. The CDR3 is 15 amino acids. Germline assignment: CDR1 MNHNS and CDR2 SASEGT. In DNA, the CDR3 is TGTGCCAGCAGTACCCGACAGGGGGCGCATGAAAAACTGTTTTTT. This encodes CASSTRQGAHEKLFF.

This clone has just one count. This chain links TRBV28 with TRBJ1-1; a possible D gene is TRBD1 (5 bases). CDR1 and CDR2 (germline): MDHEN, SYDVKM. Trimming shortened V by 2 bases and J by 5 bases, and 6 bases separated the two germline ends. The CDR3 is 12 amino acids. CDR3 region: CASSLRGTEAFF. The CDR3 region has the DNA TGTGCCAGCAGTTTAAGGGGAACTGAAGCTTTCTTT.

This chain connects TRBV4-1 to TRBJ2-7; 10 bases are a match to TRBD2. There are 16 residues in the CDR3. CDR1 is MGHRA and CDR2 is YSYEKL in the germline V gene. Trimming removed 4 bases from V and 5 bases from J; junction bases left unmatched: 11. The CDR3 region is CASSRLSGGAINEQYF. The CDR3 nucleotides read TGCGCCAGCAGCCGACTAAGCGGGGGGGCCATAAACGAGCAGTACTTC.

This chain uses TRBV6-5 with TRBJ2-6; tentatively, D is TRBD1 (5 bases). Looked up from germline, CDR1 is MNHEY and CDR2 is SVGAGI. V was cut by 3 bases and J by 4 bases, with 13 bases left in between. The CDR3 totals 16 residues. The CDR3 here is CASSYFTGSGANVLTF. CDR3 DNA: TGTGCCAGCAGTTATTTTACAGGATCAGGGGCCAACGTCCTGACTTTC.

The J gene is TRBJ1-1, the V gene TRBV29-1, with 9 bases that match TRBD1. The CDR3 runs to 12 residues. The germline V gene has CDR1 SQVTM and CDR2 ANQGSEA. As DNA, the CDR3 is TGCAGGGGACAGGGAACGAACACTGAAGCTTTCTTT. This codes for CRGQGTNTEAFF.

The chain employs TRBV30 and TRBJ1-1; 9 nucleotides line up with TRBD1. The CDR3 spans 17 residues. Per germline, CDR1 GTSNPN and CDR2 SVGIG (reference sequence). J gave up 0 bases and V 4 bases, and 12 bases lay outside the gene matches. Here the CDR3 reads CAWTMSRTGVVNTEAFF. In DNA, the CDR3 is TGTGCCTGGACGATGTCCCGGACAGGGGTGGTGAACACTGAAGCTTTCTTT. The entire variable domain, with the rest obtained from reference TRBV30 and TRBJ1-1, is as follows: SQTIHQWPATLVQPVGSPLSLECTVEGTSNPNLYWYRQAAGRGLQLLFYSVGIGQISSEVPQNLSASRPQDRQFILSSKKLLLSDSGFYLCAWTMSRTGVVNTEAFFGQGTRLTVV.

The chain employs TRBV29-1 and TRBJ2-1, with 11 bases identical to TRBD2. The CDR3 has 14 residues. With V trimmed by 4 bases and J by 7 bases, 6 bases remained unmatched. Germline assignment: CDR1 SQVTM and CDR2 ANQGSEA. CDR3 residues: CSVALAGVGNEQFF. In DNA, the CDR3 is TGCAGCGTTGCACTAGCGGGGGTAGGGAATGAGCAGTTCTTC.

The CDR3 sequence: CASSIGQGRDQPQHF. In DNA form, the CDR3 reads TGTGCCAGCAGTATTGGACAGGGCAGGGATCAGCCCCAGCATTTT. V usage is TRBV7-2 and J usage is TRBJ1-5; 8 nucleotides match TRBD1. J gave up 5 bases and V 6 bases, and 9 bases lay outside the gene matches. Germline CDR1 is SGHTA and CDR2 is FQGNSA. The CDR3 consists of 15 residues.

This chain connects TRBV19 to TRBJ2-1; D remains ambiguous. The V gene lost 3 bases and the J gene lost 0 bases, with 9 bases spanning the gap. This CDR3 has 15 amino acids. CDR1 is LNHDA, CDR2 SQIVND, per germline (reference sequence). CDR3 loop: CASSIYPGSYNEQFF. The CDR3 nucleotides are TGTGCCAGTAGTATCTACCCCGGCTCCTACAATGAGCAGTTCTTC.